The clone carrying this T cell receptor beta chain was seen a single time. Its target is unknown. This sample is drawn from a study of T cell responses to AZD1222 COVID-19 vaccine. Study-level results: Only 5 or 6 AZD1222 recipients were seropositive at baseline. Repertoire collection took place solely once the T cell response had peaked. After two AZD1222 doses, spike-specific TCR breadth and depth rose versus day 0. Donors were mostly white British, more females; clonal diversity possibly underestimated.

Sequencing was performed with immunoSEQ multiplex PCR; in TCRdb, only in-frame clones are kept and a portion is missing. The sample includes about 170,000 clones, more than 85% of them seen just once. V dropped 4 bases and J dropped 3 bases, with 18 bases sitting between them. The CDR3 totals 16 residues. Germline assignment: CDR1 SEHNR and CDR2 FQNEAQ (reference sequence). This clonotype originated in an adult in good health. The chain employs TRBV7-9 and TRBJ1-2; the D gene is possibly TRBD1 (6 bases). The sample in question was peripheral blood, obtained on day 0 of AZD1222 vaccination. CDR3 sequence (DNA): TGTGCCAGCAGCTCAAGGGTGGCCAGGGGATACTATGGCTACACCTTC. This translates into CASSSRVARGYYGYTF.